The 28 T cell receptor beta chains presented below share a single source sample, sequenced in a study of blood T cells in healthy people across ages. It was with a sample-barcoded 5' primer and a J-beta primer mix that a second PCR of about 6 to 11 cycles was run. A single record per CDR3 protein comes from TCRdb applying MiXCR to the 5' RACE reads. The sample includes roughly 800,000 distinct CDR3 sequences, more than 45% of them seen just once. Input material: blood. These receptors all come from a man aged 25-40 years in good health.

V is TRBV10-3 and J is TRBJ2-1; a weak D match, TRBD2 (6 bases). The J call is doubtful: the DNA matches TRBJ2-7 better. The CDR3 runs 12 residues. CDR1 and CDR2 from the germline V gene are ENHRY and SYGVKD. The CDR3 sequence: CAISLEGNEQYF. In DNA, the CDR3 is TGTGCCATCAGTTTGGAGGGGAATGAGCAGTACTTC.

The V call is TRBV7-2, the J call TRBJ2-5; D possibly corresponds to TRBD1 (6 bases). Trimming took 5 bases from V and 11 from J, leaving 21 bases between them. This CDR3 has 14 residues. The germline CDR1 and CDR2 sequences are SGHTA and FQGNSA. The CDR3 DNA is TGTGCCAGCAGCCCCGGACAGAGCTACAATGAGCAGTACTTC. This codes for CASSPGQSYNEQYF.

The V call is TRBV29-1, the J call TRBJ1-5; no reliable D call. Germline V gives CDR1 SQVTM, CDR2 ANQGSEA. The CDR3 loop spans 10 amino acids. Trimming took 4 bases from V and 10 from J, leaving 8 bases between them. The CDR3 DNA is TGCAGCGTTGGACCGGATCCCCAGCATTTT. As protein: CSVGPDPQHF.

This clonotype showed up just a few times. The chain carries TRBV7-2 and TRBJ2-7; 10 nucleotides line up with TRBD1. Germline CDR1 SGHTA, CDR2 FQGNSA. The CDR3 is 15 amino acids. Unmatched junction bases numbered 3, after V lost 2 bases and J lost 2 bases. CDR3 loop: CASSLLGQGTYEQYF. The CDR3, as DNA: TGTGCCAGCAGCTTATTGGGACAGGGGACCTACGAGCAGTACTTC.

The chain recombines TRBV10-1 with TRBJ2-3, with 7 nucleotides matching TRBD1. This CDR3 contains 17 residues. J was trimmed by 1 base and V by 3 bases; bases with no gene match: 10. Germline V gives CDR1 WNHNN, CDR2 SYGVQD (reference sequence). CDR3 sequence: CASSESIGTDGTDTQYF. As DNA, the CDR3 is TGCGCCAGCAGTGAATCCATCGGGACAGACGGCACAGATACGCAGTATTTT.

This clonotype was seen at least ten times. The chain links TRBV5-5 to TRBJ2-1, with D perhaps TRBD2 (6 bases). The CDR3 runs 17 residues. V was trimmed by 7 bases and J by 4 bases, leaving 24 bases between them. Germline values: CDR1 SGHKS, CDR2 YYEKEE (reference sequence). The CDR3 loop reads CASGVSLAVNQYNEQFF. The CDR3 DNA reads TGTGCCAGCGGAGTCTCATTAGCGGTAAATCAATACAATGAGCAGTTCTTC.

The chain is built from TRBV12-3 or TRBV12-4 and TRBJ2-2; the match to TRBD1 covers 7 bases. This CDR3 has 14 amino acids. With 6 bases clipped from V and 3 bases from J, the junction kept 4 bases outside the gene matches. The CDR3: CASSPGQYTGELFF. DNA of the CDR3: TGTGCCAGCAGCCCGGGACAGTACACCGGGGAGCTGTTTTTT.

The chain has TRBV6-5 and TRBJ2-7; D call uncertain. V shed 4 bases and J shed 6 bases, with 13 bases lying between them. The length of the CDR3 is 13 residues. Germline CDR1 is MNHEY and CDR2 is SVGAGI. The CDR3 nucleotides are TGTGCCAGCAGTTTGGGCCCGAAGGTCGAGCAGTACTTC. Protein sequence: CASSLGPKVEQYF.

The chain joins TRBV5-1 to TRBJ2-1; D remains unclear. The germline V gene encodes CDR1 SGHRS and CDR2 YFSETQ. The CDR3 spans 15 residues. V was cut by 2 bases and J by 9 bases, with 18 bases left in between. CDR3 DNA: TGCGCCAGCAGCTTAAACGGGCCCCGAGCCAGTGAGCAGTTCTTC. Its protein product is CASSLNGPRASEQFF. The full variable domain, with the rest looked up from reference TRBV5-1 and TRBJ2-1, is KAGVTQTPRYLIKTRGQQVTLSCSPISGHRSVSWYQQTPGQGLQFLFEYFSETQRNKGNFPGRFSGRQFSNSRSEMNVSTLELGDSALYLCASSLNGPRASEQFFGPGTRLTVL.

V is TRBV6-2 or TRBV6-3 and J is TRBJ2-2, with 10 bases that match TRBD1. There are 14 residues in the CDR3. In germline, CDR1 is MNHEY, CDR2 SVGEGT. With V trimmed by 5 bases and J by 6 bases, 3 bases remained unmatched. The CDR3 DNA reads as TGTGCCAGCAGTCGACAGGGGGCCTCCGGGGAGCTGTTTTTT. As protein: CASSRQGASGELFF.

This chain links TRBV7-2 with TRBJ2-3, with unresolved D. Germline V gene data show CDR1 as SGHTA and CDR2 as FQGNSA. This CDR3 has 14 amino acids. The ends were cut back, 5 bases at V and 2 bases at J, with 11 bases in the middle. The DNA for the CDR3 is TGTGCCAGCAGCACCGGTCCCTACACAGATACGCAGTATTTT. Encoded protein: CASSTGPYTDTQYF.

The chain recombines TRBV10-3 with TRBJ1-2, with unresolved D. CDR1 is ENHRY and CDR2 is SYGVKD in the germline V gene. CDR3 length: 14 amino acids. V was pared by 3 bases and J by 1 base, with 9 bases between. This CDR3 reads CAISDTTDNYGYTF. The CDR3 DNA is TGTGCCATCAGTGATACGACGGATAACTATGGCTACACCTTC.

CDR3 in DNA: TGCAGTGCTGGGAACCGGGACAGAGAGGGGCTTAACTATGGCTACACCTTC. Translation gives CSAGNRDREGLNYGYTF. The chain carries TRBV20-1 and TRBJ1-2; 7 nucleotides match TRBD1. The ends lost 5 bases at V and 1 base at J; junction bases unmatched: 16. This CDR3 region has 17 residues. Germline lookup yields CDR1 DFQATT and CDR2 SNEGSKA (reference sequence).

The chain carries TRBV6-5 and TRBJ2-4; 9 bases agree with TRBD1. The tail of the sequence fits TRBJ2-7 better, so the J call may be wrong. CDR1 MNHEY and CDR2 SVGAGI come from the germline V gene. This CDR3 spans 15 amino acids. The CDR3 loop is CASSLRTGVIDEQYF. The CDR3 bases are TGTGCCAGCAGTTTACGGACAGGGGTAATCGACGAGCAGTACTTC.

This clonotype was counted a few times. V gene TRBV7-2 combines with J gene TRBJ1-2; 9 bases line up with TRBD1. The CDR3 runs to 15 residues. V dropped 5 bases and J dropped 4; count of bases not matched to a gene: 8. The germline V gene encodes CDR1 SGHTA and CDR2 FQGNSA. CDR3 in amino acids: CASSVSGQGPYGYTF. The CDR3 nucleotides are TGTGCCAGCAGCGTCTCGGGACAGGGCCCCTATGGCTACACCTTC.

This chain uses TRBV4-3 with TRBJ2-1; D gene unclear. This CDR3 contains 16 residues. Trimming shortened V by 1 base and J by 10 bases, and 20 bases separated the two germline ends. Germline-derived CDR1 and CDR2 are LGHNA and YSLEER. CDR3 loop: CASSQGTGQPPREQFF. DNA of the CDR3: TGCGCCAGCAGCCAAGGAACGGGCCAACCCCCCAGAGAGCAGTTCTTC.

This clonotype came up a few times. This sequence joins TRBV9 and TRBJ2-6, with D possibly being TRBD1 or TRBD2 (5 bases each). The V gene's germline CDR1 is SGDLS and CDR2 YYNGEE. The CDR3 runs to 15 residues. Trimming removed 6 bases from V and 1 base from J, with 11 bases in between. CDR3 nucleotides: TGTGCCAGCACCTTGGGGGAATCTGGGGCCAACGTCCTGACTTTC. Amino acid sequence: CASTLGESGANVLTF.

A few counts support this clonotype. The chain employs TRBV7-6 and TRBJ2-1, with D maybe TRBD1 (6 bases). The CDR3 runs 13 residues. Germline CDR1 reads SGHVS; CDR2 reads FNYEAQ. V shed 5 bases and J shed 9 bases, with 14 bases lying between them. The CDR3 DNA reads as TGTGCCAGCAGCGTGGTGGAAGGGGGTGAGCAGTTCTTC. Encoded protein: CASSVVEGGEQFF.

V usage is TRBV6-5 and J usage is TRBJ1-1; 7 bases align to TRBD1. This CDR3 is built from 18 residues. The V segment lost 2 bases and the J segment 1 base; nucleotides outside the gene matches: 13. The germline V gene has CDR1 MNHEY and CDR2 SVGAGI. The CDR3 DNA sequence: TGTGCCAGCAGTTACGAAACATCATCGGACAGGAGGAACACTGAAGCTTTCTTT. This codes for CASSYETSSDRRNTEAFF.

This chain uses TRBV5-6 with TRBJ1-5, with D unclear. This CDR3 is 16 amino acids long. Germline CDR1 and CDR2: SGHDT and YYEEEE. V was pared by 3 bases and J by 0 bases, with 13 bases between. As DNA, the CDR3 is TGTGCCAGCAGCTCACTATCCCATTATAGCAATCAGCCCCAGCATTTT. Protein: CASSSLSHYSNQPQHF.

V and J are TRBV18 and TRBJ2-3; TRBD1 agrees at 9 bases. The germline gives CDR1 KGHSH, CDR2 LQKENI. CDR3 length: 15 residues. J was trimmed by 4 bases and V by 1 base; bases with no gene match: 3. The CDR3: CASSPRTGGPDTQYF. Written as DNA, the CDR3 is TGTGCCAGCTCACCACGTACAGGGGGCCCAGATACGCAGTATTTT.

The CDR3: CSVVRSTEQFF. The CDR3, as DNA: TGCAGCGTTGTTCGGTCGACTGAGCAGTTCTTC. The genes are TRBV29-1 and TRBJ2-1; no reliable D call. The CDR3 sequence is 11 residues long. Germline V lookup: CDR1 SQVTM, CDR2 ANQGSEA. V gave up 4 bases and J gave up 9 bases, with 10 bases separating them.

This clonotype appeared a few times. Here the CDR3 reads CASSFGTEGQPQHF. DNA for the CDR3: TGTGCCAGCAGCTTTGGGACCGAGGGTCAGCCCCAGCATTTT. The chain recombines TRBV7-9 with TRBJ1-5; D may be TRBD1 (5 bases). The CDR3 is 14 amino acids. The germline gives CDR1 SEHNR, CDR2 FQNEAQ (reference sequence). The V end was cut by 3 bases, the J end by 6 bases, with 12 bases between.

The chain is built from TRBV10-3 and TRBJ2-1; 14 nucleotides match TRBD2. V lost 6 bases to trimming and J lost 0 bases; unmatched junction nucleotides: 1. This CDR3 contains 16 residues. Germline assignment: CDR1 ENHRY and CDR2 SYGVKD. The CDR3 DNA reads TGTGCCATCAGGGGGACTAGCGGGAGCTCCTACAATGAGCAGTTCTTC. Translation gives CAIRGTSGSSYNEQFF.

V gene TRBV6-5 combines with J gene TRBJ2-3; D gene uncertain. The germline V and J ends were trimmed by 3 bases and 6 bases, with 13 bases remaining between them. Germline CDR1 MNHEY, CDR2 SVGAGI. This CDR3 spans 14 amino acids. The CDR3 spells CASSYSRFKDTQYF. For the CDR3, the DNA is TGTGCCAGCAGTTATAGTAGGTTCAAGGATACGCAGTATTTT.

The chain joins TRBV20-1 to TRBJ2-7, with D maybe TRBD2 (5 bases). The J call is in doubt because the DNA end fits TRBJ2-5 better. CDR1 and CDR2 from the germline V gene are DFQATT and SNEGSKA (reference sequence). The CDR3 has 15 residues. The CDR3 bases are TGCAGTGCTCCTCGGACGGACCGACGCGGGGAGACCCAGTACTTC. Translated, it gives CSAPRTDRRGETQYF.

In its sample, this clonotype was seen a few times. CDR3 residues: CASSSIFGTQYF. The CDR3 nucleotides read TGTGCCAGCAGCTCGATCTTTGGGACCCAGTACTTC. J is TRBJ2-5 and V is TRBV7-2, with unresolved D. Germline lookup yields CDR1 SGHTA and CDR2 FQGNSA. V was cut by 4 bases and J by 7 bases, with 10 bases left in between. The CDR3 is made up of 12 amino acids.

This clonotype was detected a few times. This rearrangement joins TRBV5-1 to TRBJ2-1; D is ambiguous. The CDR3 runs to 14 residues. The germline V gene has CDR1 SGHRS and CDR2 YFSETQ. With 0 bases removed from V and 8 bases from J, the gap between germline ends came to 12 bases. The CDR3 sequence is CASSLVALGHEQFF. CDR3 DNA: TGCGCCAGCAGCTTGGTCGCGCTTGGGCATGAGCAGTTCTTC.